This T cell receptor beta chain was observed in a study of blood T cell repertoires in COVID-19. Across the whole study: T cells, B-cell-depleted T cells, or PBMCs supplied cDNA or gDNA.

As processed by the authors: Counts of nucleated cells, estimated from reference gene primer amplification, were obtained. This table comes from immunoSEQ multiplex PCR, and its TCRdb copy is limited to in-frame clones, with some not included. V and J calls and clone size are those listed in that table; D and trimming were worked out from the DNA. The sample consists of 100,000 to 150,000 clones, around 89% of them appearing once. Seattle participants joined during active infection and were tracked over time. The V end lost 5 bases, the J end lost 1 base, and 16 bases lay between the germline ends. This CDR3 contains 16 residues. Per germline, CDR1 SGHNT and CDR2 YENEEA.

Material: peripheral blood. This chain connects TRBV11-3 to TRBJ2-3, with D possibly TRBD1 on 6 matching bases. The clonotype originates from a man in his 60s with COVID-19, enrolled during active disease. CDR3 in amino acids: CASSAQGRTGTDTQYF. Here the CDR3 DNA reads TGTGCCAGCAGCGCACAGGGCCGGACAGGCACAGATACGCAGTATTTT. The variable domain in full, completed from reference TRBV11-3 and TRBJ2-3, reads EAGVVQSPRYKIIEKKQPVAFWCNPISGHNTLYWYLQNLGQGPELLIRYENEEAVDDSQLPKDRFSAERLKGVDSTLKIQPAELGDSAVYLCASSAQGRTGTDTQYFGPGTRLTVL.